Below, one TCR beta chain is given with its context. Trimming stripped 7 bases from V and 4 bases from J, with 22 bases between. Germline values: CDR1 MRHNA, CDR2 SNTAGT. This CDR3 contains 16 residues. Extracted RNA was reverse transcribed into cDNA, the sequencing template. Libraries were prepared by immunoSEQ multiplex PCR; TCRdb keeps only in-frame clonotypes and omits some of them. The table records about 210,000 clones, roughly 40% of them present only once. This sample is drawn from a study of CD8+ T cells in alopecia areata. Specified treatment: oral pan-JAK inhibitor, 5-10 mg twice daily. The source is a human donor with alopecia areata. The sequences come from CD4+ T cells sorted from blood, collected between weeks 36 and 40, from a patient treated with tofacitinib. This chain connects TRBV6-4 to TRBJ2-5; the D gene is possibly TRBD1 (6 bases). CDR3 DNA sequence: TGTGCCAGCAACCCCCCCCGACAGGCTGTTGGAGAGACCCAGTACTTC. Translating gives CASNPPRQAVGETQYF.